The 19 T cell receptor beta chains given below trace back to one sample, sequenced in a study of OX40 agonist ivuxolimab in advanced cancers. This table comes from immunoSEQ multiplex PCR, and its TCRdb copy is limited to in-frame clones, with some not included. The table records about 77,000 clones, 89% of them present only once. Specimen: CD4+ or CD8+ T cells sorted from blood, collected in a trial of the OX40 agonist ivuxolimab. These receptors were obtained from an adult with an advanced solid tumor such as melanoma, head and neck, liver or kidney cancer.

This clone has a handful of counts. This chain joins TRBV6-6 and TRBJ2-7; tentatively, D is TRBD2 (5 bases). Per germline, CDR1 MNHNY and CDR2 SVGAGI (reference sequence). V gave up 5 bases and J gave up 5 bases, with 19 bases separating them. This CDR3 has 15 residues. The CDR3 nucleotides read TGTGCCAGCAGTCGAGATCCAGGAGGAGGCAACGAGCAGTACTTC. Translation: CASSRDPGGGNEQYF.

The CDR3 sequence: CASSIEGANEQYF. CDR3 nucleotide sequence: TGTGCCAGTAGTATAGAGGGGGCCAACGAGCAGTACTTC. The rearrangement joins TRBV19 to TRBJ2-7; weak D call: TRBD1 (6 bases). V was pared by 0 bases and J by 5 bases, with 8 bases between. CDR1 and CDR2 (germline): LNHDA, SQIVND (reference sequence). CDR3 length equals 13 residues.

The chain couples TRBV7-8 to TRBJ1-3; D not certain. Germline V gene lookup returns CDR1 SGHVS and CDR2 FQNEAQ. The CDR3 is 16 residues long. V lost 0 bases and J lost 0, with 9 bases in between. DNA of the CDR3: TGTGCCAGCAGCTTAGCCCAGATCAGCTCTGGAAACACCATATATTTT. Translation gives CASSLAQISSGNTIYF.

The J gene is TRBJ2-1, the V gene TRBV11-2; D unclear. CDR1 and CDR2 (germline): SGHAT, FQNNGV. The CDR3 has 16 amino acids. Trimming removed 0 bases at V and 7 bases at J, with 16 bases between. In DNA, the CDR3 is TGTGCCAGCAGCTTAGAGGGCCAACCACCCCTTAATGAGCAGTTCTTC. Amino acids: CASSLEGQPPLNEQFF.

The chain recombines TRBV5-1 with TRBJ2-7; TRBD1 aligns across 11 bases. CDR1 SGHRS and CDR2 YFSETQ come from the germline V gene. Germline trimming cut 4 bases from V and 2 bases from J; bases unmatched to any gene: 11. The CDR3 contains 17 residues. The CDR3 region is CASSPGWGTGGTYEQYF. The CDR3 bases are TGCGCCAGCAGCCCTGGGTGGGGGACAGGGGGGACCTACGAGCAGTACTTC.

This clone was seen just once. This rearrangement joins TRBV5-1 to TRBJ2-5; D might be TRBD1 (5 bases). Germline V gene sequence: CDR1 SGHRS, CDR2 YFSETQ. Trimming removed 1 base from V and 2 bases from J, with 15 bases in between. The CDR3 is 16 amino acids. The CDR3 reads CASSLIGLGPQETQYF. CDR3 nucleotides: TGCGCCAGCAGCTTGATCGGATTGGGGCCTCAAGAGACCCAGTACTTC.

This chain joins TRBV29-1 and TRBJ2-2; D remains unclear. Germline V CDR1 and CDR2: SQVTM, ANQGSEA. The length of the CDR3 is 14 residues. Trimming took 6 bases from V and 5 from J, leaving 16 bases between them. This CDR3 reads CSVADRVRTGELFF. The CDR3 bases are TGCAGCGTAGCAGACCGGGTTAGGACCGGGGAGCTGTTTTTT.

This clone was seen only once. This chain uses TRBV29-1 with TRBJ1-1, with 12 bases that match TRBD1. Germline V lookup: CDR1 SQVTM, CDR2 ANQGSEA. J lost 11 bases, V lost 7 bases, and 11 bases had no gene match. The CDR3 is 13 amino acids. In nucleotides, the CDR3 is TGCAGCGCTGACCCGGGACAGGGGGCGGTTGCTTTCTTT. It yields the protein CSADPGQGAVAFF.

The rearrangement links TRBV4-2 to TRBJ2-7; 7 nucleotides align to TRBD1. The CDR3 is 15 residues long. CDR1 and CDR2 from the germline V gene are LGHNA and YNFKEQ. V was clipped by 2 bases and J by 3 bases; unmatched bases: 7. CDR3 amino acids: CASSQKGDRDYEQYF. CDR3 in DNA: TGTGCCAGCAGCCAAAAAGGGGACAGAGACTACGAGCAGTACTTC.

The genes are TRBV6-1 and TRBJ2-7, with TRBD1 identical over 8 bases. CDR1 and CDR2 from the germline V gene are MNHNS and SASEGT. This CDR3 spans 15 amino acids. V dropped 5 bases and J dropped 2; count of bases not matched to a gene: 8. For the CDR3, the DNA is TGTGCCAGCAGTCCTAATCGGGGACAGGCCTACGAGCAGTACTTC. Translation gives CASSPNRGQAYEQYF.

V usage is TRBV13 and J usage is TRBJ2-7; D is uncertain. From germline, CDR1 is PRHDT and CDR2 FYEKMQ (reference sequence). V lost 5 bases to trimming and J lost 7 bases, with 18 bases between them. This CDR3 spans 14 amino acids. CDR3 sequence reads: CASSPLWPHGEQYF. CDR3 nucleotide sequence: TGTGCCAGCAGCCCCCTGTGGCCCCATGGGGAGCAGTACTTC.

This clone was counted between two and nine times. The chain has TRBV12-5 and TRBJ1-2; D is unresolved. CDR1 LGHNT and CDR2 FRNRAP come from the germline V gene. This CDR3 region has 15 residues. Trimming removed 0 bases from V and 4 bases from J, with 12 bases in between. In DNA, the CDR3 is TGTGCTAGTGGTTTGGTATTGGGCAGCGCCTATGGCTACACCTTC. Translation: CASGLVLGSAYGYTF.

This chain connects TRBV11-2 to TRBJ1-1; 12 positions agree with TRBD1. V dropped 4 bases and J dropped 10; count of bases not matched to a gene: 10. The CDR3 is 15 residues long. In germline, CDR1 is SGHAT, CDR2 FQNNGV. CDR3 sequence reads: CASSSVKGQGARAFF. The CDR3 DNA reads TGTGCCAGCAGCTCCGTCAAGGGACAGGGGGCTAGAGCTTTCTTT.

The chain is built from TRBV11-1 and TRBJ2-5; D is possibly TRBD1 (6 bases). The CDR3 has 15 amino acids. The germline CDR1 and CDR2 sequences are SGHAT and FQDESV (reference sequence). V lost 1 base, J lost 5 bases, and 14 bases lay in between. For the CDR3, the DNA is TGTGCCAGCAGCTTAGATGGTCCCAGGGGCGAGACCCAGTACTTC. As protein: CASSLDGPRGETQYF. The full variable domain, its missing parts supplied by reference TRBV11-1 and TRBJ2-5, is EAEVAQSPRYKITEKSQAVAFWCDPISGHATLYWYRQILGQGPELLVQFQDESVVDDSQLPKDRFSAERLKGVDSTLKIQPAELGDSAMYLCASSLDGPRGETQYFGPGTRLLVL.

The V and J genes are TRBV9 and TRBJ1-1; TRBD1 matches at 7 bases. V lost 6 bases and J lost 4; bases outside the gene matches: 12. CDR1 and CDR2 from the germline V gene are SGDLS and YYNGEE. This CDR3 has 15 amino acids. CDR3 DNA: TGTGCCAGCATGGGACAGAGAGGGGTTGGCACTGAAGCTTTCTTT. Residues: CASMGQRGVGTEAFF.

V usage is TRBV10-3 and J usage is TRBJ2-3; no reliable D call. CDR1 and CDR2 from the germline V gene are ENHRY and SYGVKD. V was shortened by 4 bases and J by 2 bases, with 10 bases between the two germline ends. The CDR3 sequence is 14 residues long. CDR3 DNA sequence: TGTGCCATCAGTGTAGGCATATACACAGATACGCAGTATTTT. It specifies CAISVGIYTDTQYF.

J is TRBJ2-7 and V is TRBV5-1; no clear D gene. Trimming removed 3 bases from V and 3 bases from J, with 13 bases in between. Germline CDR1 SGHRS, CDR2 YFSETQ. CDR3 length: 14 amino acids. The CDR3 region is CASSSDHLNYEQYF. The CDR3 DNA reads TGCGCCAGCAGCTCGGACCATTTGAACTACGAGCAGTACTTC.

The CDR3 DNA reads TGTGCCACCAGCAGAGTATTACCTCGACTAGCGGGAGGCCGGGAGCTGTTTTTT. This encodes CATSRVLPRLAGGRELFF. The chain recombines TRBV15 with TRBJ2-2, with 13 bases aligning to TRBD2. CDR3 length equals 18 residues. Germline lookup yields CDR1 LNHNV and CDR2 YYDKDF (reference sequence). V shed 1 base and J 9 bases; nucleotides not matched to a gene: 11.

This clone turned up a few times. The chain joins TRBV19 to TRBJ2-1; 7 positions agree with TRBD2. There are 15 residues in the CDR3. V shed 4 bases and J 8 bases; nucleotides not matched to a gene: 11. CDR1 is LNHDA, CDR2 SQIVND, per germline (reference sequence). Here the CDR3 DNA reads TGTGCCAGTAGTACCGGGGGGAGAGCACAGGATGAGCAGTTCTTC. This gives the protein CASSTGGRAQDEQFF.